In this sample, the clone carrying this T cell receptor beta chain turned up many times. No antigen is known for it. The data were taken from a study of T-cell reconstitution after alpha-beta-depleted transplantation in children. General study results and limits: High day-60 TCRbeta diversity in some patients came from surviving recipient T cells and thymic progenitors. Several hundred expanded graft clones reportedly supplied alpha-beta T cells about two months after transplant. Counts and diversity of T cells one year after transplant came mostly from newly produced T cells.

A library of TCRbeta sequences, prepared with unique molecular identifiers, was generated. MiXCR was run by TCRdb on the PCR reads, yielding one entry per CDR3 protein. The sample holds 15,000 or so distinct CDR3 sequences, 5% to 5.5% seen once. This material consisted of PBMCs, taken before TCRalphabeta/CD19-depleted stem cell transplant. The origin of this receptor is a boy between 5 and 17 years old with acute lymphoblastic leukemia, due to receive a stem cell transplant.

The CDR3 protein is CASSLAGPSYNEQFF. In DNA form, the CDR3 reads TGCGCCAGCAGCTTGGCGGGACCCTCCTACAATGAGCAGTTCTTC. V is TRBV5-1 and J is TRBJ2-1; D might be TRBD1 or TRBD2, each matching 5 bases. Germline values: CDR1 SGHRS, CDR2 YFSETQ. This CDR3 has 15 amino acids. V shed 0 bases and J shed 0 bases, with 7 bases lying between them.